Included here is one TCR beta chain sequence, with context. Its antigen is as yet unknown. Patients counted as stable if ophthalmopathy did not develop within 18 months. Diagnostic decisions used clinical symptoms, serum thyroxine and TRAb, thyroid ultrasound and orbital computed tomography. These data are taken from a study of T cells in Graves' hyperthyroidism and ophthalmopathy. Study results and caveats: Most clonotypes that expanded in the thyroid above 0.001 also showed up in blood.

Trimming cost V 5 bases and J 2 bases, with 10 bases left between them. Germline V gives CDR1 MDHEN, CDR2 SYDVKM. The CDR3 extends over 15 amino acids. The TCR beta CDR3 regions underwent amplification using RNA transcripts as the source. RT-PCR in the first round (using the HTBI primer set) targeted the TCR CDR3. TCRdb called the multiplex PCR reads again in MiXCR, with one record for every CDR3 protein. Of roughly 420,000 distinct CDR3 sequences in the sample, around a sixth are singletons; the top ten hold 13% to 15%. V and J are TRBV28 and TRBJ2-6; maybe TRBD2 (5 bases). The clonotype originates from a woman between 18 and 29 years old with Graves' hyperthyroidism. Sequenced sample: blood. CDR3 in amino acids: CASSRTRAGANVLTF. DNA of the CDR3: TGTGCCAGCAGTCGTACGAGGGCTGGGGCCAACGTCCTGACTTTC. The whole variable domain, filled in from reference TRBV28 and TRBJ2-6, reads DVKVTQSSRYLVKRTGEKVFLECVQDMDHENMFWYRQDPGLGLRLIYFSYDVKMKEKGDIPEGYSVSREKKERFSLILESASTNQTSMYLCASSRTRAGANVLTFGAGSRLTVL.